The sequence of this T cell receptor (beta chain) was determined in a study of blood T cell repertoires in COVID-19. Study context: The United States, Italy and Spain provided the acute and convalescent COVID-19 samples. Sample material is recorded as cDNA or gDNA derived from T cells, B-cell-depleted T cells, or PBMCs.

Original analysis: Reference gene primer amplification yielded estimated nucleated cell counts. Measured with immunoSEQ multiplex PCR; TCRdb has only the in-frame clones, and not every one. V, J and clone size derive from that table, while D and trimming were established from the DNA sequence. Here the sample spans roughly 50,000 clones, about 87% being singletons. The sequence came from a man aged 45-65 years with acute or convalescent COVID-19. The sample was peripheral blood.

The CDR3 DNA is TGTGCCAGCAGTGTAAGACAGGCGTCCGGAAACACCATATATTTT. It encodes CASSVRQASGNTIYF. The chain couples TRBV2 to TRBJ1-3, with D maybe TRBD1 (6 bases). The germline CDR1 and CDR2 sequences are SNHLY and FYNNEI. The CDR3 length is 15 residues. The ends were cut back, 4 bases at V and 4 bases at J, with 14 bases in the middle.